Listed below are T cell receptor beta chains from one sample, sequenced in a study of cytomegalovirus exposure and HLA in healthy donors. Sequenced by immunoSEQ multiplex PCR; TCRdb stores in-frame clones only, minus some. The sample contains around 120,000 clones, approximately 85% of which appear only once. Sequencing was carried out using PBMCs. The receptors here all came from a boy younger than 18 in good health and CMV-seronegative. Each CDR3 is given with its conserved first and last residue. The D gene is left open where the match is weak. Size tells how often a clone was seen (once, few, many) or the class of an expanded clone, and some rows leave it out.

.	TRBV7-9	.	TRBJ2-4	CASSSGRSKNIQYF	TGTGCCAGCAGCTCCGGTCGTTCCAAAAACATTCAGTACTTC
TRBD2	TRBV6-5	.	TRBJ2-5	CASRGLAGQETQYF	TGTGCCAGCAGGGGACTAGCGGGCCAAGAGACCCAGTACTTC
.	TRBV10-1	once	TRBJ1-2	CASSESGRIYGYPF	TGCGCCAGCAGTGAGTCGGGGCGGATCTATGGCTACCCCTTC
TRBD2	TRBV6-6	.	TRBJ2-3	CATKREGNTDTQYF	TGTGCCACCAAGCGGGAGGGGAACACAGATACGCAGTATTTT
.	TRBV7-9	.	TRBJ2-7	CASRKQGPYEQYF	TGTGCCAGCAGAAAACAGGGTCCCTACGAGCAGTACTTC
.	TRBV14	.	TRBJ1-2	CASSPLGGGGGYTF	TGTGCCAGCAGCCCCTTAGGAGGGGGAGGGGGCTACACCTTC
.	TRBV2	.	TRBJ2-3	CASSDTEGDSFTDTQYF	TGTGCCAGCAGTGATACGGAGGGAGACTCGTTCACAGATACGCAGTATTTT
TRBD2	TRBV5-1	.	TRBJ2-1	CASSLGLAGANEQFF	TGCGCCAGCAGCCTGGGGCTAGCGGGAGCCAATGAGCAGTTCTTC
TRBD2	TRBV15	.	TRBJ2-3	CATSTPPGGYDTDTQYF	TGTGCCACCAGCACCCCGCCCGGGGGGTACGACACAGATACGCAGTATTTT
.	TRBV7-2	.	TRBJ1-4	CASSLAGTTTNEKLFF	TGTGCCAGCAGCTTAGCCGGGACAACAACTAATGAAAAACTGTTTTTT
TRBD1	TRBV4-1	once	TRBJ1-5	CASSLIRGNRGKIQPQHF	TGCGCCAGCAGCCTCATCAGAGGCAACAGGGGGAAGATTCAGCCCCAGCATTTT
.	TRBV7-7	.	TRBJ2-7	CASSLASGAYEQYF	TGTGCCAGCAGCTTAGCGTCGGGGGCCTACGAGCAGTACTTC
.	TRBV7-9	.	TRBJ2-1	CASSADRGGSYNEQFF	TGTGCCAGCAGCGCTGATAGGGGGGGGTCCTACAATGAGCAGTTCTTC
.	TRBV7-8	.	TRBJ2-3	CASSLALAGSPTDTQYF	TGTGCCAGCAGCTTAGCGCTGGCGGGGAGCCCCACAGATACGCAGTATTTT
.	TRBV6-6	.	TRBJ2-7	CASSDGEVAYEQYF	TGTGCCAGCAGTGACGGGGAGGTTGCCTACGAGCAGTACTTC
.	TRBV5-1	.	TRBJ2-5	CASSLSGQETQYF	TGCGCCAGCAGCTTGAGCGGGCAAGAGACCCAGTACTTC
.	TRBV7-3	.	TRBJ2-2	CASTSRGIGELFF	TGTGCCAGCACCTCGCGGGGTATCGGGGAGCTGTTTTTT
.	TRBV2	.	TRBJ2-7	CASIDLSSGSSYEQYF	TGTGCCAGCATCGACCTCAGTAGCGGCAGCTCCTACGAGCAGTACTTC
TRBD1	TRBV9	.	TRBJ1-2	CASSGQGISYGYTF	TGTGCCAGCAGCGGACAGGGAATATCCTATGGCTACACCTTC
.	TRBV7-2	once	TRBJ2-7	CASSLDAGPEQYF	TGTGCCAGCAGCTTAGACGCGGGCCCCGAGCAGTACTTC
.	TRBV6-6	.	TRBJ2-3	CASSYGARGTDTQYF	TGTGCCAGCAGTTACGGGGCCAGGGGCACAGATACGCAGTATTTT
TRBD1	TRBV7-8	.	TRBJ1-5	CASSKRDSSNQPQHF	TGTGCCAGCAGCAAACGGGACAGTAGCAATCAGCCCCAGCATTTT
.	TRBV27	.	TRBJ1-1	CASSQGTEAFF	TGTGCCAGCAGTCAGGGAACTGAAGCTTTCTTT
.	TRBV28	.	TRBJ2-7	CASSQTYEQYF	TGTGCCAGCAGTCAGACCTACGAGCAGTACTTC
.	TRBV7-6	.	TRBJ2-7	CASSLASGSSYEQYF	TGTGCCAGCAGCTTAGCCAGCGGAAGCTCCTACGAGCAGTACTTC
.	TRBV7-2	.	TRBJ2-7	CASSPSSYEQYF	TGTGCCAGCAGCCCTAGCTCCTACGAGCAGTACTTC
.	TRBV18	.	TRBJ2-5	CASSQRAPEETQYF	TGTGCCAGCTCACAGCGGGCGCCAGAAGAGACCCAGTACTTC
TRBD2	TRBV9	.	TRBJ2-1	CASSVAGTSGNEQFF	TGTGCCAGCAGCGTAGCCGGGACTAGCGGCAATGAGCAGTTCTTC
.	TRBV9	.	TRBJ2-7	CASSVGRWGDYEQYF	TGTGCCAGCAGCGTAGGTAGGTGGGGGGACTACGAGCAGTACTTC
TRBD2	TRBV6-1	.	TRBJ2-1	CASSELRGESRVEQFF	TGTGCCAGCAGTGAATTGCGGGGGGAGTCTCGAGTTGAGCAGTTCTTC
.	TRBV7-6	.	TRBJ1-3	CASSSIRGSGNTIYF	TGTGCCAGCAGCTCAATTAGGGGATCCGGAAACACCATATATTTT
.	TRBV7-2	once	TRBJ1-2	CASSFFTAYGYTF	TGTGCCAGCAGCTTTTTTACAGCCTATGGCTACACCTTC
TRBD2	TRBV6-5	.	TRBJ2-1	CASSPGLAGDEQFF	TGTGCCAGCAGCCCGGGACTAGCGGGAGATGAGCAGTTCTTC
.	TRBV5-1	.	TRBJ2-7	CASSRGHTNDYEQYF	TGCGCCAGCAGCAGAGGACATACGAATGACTACGAGCAGTACTTC
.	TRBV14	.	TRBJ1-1	CASSQDLRGLDTEAFF	TGTGCCAGCAGCCAAGATCTTCGGGGGTTGGACACTGAAGCTTTCTTT
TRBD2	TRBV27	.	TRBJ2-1	CASSFLGTSGRNEQFF	TGTGCCAGCAGTTTTCTAGGGACTAGCGGGAGGAATGAGCAGTTCTTC
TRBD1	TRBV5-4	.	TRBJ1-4	CASSLGGAGEKLFF	TGTGCCAGCAGCTTAGGGGGCGCCGGTGAAAAACTGTTTTTT
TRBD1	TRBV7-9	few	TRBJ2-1	CASSLVNYGTVYNEQFF	TGTGCCAGCAGCTTAGTGAATTACGGGACAGTGTACAATGAGCAGTTCTTC
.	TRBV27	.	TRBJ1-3	CASSLNRVSGNTIYF	TGTGCCAGCAGTTTGAACAGGGTCTCTGGAAACACCATATATTTT
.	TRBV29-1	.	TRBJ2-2	CSVVYRGRTGELFF	TGCAGCGTTGTGTATAGGGGAAGGACCGGGGAGCTGTTTTTT
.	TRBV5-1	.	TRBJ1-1	CASSLVADEAEAFF	TGCGCCAGCAGCTTGGTTGCAGACGAGGCTGAAGCTTTCTTT
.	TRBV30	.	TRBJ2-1	CAWNGGDSYNEQFF	TGTGCCTGGAACGGCGGGGACTCCTACAATGAGCAGTTCTTC
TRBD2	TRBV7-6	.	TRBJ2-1	CASSFPSGGANEQFF	TGTGCCAGCAGCTTTCCTAGCGGGGGGGCCAATGAGCAGTTCTTC
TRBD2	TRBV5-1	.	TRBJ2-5	CASSLALTSGRKETQYF	TGCGCCAGCAGCTTGGCCTTAACTAGCGGGAGAAAAGAGACCCAGTACTTC
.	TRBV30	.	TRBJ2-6	CAWKGSVDGANVLTF	TGTGCCTGGAAGGGTAGCGTGGACGGGGCCAACGTCCTGACTTTC
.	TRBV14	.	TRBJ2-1	CASSQVSSTDEQFF	TGTGCCAGCAGCCAAGTGTCGTCAACGGATGAGCAGTTCTTC
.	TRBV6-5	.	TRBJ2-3	CASSPTIAQDTQYF	TGTGCCAGCAGCCCGACTATAGCGCAAGATACGCAGTATTTT
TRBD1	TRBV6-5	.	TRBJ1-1	CASSWSGTVNTEAFF	TGTGCCAGCAGTTGGTCCGGGACAGTGAACACTGAAGCTTTCTTT
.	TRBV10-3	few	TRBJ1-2	CAISAGQLYGYTF	TGTGCCATCAGTGCCGGACAGTTATATGGCTACACCTTC
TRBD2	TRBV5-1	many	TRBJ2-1	CASRNPSGRDMNEQFF	TGCGCCAGCAGAAACCCTAGCGGGAGGGACATGAATGAGCAGTTCTTC
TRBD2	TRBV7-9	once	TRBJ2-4	CASSLLAGNIQYF	TGTGCCAGCAGCTTACTAGCGGGGAACATTCAGTACTTC
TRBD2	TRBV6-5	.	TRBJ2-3	CASSSSGGLSDTQYF	TGTGCCAGCAGCTCTAGCGGGGGGCTCTCAGATACGCAGTATTTT